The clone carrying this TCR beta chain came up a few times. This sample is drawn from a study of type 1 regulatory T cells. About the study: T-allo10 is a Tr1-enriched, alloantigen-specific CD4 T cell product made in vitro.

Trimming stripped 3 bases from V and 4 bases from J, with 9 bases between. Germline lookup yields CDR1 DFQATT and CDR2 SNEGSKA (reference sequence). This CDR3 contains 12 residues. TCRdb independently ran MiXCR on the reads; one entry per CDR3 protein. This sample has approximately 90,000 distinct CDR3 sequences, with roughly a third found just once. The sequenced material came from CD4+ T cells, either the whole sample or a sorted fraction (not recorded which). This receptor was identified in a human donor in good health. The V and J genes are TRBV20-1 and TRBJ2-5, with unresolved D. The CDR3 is CSARPAAETQYF. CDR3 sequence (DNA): TGCAGTGCTAGGCCGGCTGCAGAGACCCAGTACTTC.